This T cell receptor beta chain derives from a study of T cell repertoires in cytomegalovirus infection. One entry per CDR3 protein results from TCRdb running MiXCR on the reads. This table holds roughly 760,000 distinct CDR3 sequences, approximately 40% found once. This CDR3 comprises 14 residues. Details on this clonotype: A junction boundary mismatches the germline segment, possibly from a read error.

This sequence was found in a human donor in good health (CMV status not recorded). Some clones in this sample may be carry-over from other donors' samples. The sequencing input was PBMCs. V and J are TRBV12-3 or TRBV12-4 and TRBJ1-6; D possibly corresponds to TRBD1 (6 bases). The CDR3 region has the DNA TGTGCCATCAGTTTAGGCCAGGGGAATTCACCCCTCCACTTT. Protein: CAISLGQGNSPLHF.